This T cell receptor (beta chain) was found in a study of early T cells in non-severe SARS-CoV-2 infection (dated by TCRdb to the early 2020s). Background for the entire study: Because TCR sequencing was done on bulk RNA from unsorted whole blood, the alpha and beta chains could not be paired.

This clonotype is medium-sized (0.01 to 0.1%) in terms of sample share. The specificity of this receptor is unknown. No qualities accompany the bases; no much larger clone lies one base away. CDR1 SGHTA and CDR2 FQGNSA were looked up in the germline V gene. From its cysteine to its phenylalanine, the CDR3 spans 14 amino acids. Left in the record is the CDR3 DNA by itself, 42 bases read in frame from the first base. V is trimmed back by 5 bases and J by 7 bases, and the junction contains 8 bases that no gene match accounts for. This was a case-control study nested in a cohort of healthcare workers in London, UK, who had nasopharyngeal swab PCR tests and blood samples taken every week. Healthcare workers were recruited during the week of the UK lockdown, between 23 and 31 March 2020, and followed weekly for up to roughly 16 weeks. On the study overall, not on this receptor specifically: VDJdb matching was skewed toward anti-spike CD8 responses and likely underestimated virus-specific expansions, missing private and CD4 specificities.

Receptors were amplified or captured by 5' RACE. The instrument given in TCRdb is NextSeq 500. The TCR library protocol attached unique molecular identifiers to individual cDNA molecules to correct for sequencing error and PCR bias. TCR alpha and beta chains were both sequenced, and the abundances of alpha and beta sequences in each sample were closely correlated with each other. The study's processing was this. Decombinator V4 was used to annotate TCR sequences for V gene, J gene and CDR3. Expanded TCRs were defined as changing significantly between any two time points under a Poisson model with p below 0.0001. TCR abundances were normalised to the total number of TCRs sequenced in each sample and reported as counts per million. MAIT TCRs were defined by TRAV1-2 paired with TRAJ12, TRAJ20 or TRAJ33, and iNKT TCRs by TRAV10 paired with TRAJ18. A search of VDJdb, accessed on 1 November 2021, was run for TCRs annotated to CMV, EBV and SARS-CoV-2, with TCRs annotated for multiple antigens excluded. Clones were called with MiXCR by TCRdb after fastp trimmed the public reads at Q25, and only in-frame beta chains were retained. Identical CDR3 protein sequences are pooled into one entry, listed with their most common genes and DNA. The V and J calls were determined by TCRdb, not by the authors. For this sample the table gives over 60,000 distinct CDR3 sequences, of which around 10% were detected only once. 6% to 8% of the sample goes to the ten largest clones.

The receptor was derived from an adult who was a healthcare worker with PCR-confirmed SARS-CoV-2 infection or an uninfected control (not recorded which). Material: whole blood, obtained at baseline. Here the chain combines TRBV7-2 and TRBJ2-1, and TRBD1 aligns with 7 junction nucleotides. The DNA sequence is TGTGCCAGCAGCCCTTCGACAGGGCAGAATGAGCAGTTCTTC. Translated, it gives CASSPSTGQNEQFF.